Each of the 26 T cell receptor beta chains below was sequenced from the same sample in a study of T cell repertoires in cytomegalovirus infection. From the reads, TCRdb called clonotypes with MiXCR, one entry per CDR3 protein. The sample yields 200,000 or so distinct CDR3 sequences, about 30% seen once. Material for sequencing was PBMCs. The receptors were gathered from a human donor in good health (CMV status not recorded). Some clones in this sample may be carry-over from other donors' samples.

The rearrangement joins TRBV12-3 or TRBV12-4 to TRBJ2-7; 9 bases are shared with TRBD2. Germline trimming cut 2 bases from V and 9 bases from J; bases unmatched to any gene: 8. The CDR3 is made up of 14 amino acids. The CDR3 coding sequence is TGTGCCAGCAGTTTAAGAGCGGGGGGCTTGGGGCAGTACTTC. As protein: CASSLRAGGLGQYF.

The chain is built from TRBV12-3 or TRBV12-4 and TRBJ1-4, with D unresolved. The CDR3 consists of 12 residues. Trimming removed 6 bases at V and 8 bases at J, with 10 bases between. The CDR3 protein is CASSLTWEKLFF. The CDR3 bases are TGTGCCAGCAGCCTGACCTGGGAAAAACTGTTTTTT.

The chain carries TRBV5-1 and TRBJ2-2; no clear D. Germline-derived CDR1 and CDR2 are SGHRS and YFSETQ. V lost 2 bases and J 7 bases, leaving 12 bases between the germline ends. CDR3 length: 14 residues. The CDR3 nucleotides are TGCGCCAGCAGCTTACAGTCCATGGGCGGGGAGCTGTTTTTT. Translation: CASSLQSMGGELFF.

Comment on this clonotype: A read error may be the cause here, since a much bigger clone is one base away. The CDR3 DNA reads TGTGCCAGCACCCCCCGACAGGGATTGAACACTGAAGCTTTCTTT. It encodes CASTPRQGLNTEAFF. The chain uses TRBV5-5 and TRBJ1-1; 7 bases agree with TRBD1. The CDR3 spans 15 residues. Trimming cost V 6 bases and J 0 bases; bases outside gene matches: 8. CDR1 is SGHKS, CDR2 YYEKEE, per germline (reference sequence).

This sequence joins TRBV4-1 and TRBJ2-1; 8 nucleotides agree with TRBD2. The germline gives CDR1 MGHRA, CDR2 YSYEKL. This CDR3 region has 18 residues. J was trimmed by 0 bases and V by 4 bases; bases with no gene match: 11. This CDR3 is CASSPKIPGTSSYNEQFF. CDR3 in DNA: TGCGCCAGCAGCCCTAAAATACCGGGGACTAGCTCCTACAATGAGCAGTTCTTC.

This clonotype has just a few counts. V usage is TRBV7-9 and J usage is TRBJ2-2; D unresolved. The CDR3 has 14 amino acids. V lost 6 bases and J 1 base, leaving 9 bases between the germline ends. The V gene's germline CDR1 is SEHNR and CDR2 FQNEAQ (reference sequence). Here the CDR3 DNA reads TGTGCCAGCAGACTTCAAGGGAACACCGGGGAGCTGTTTTTT. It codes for CASRLQGNTGELFF.

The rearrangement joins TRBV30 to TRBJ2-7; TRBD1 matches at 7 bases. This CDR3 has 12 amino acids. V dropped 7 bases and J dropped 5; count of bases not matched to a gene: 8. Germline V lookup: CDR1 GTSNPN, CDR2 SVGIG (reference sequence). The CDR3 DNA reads TGTGCCTACAAAGGGACAGACCACGAGCAGTACTTC. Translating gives CAYKGTDHEQYF.

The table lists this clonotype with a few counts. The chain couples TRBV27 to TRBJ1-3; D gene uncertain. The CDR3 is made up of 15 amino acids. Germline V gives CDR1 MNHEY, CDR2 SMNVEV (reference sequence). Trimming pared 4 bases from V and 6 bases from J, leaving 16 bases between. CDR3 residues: CASSSDWAPENTIYF. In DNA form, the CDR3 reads TGTGCCAGCAGTTCCGACTGGGCACCCGAAAACACCATATATTTT.

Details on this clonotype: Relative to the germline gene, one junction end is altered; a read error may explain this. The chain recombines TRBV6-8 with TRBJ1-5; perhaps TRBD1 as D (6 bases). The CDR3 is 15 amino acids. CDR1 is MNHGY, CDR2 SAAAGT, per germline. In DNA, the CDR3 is TGTGCCAGCGGCGAACAGGGCAATAGCGATCAGCCCCAGCATTTT. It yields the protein CASGEQGNSDQPQHF.

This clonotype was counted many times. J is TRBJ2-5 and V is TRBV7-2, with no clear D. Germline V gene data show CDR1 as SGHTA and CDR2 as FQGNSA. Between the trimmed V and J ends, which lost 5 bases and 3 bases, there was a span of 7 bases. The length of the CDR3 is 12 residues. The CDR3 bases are TGTGCCAGCAGCCTTAAAGAAGAGACCCAGTACTTC. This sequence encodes CASSLKEETQYF.

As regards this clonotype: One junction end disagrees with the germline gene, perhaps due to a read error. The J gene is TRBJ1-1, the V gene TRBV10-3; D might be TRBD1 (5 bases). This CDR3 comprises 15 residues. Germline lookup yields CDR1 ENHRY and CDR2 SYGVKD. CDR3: CANSQTKGVNTEAFF. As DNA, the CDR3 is TGTGCCAACAGTCAGACCAAAGGGGTGAACACTGAAGCTTTCTTT.

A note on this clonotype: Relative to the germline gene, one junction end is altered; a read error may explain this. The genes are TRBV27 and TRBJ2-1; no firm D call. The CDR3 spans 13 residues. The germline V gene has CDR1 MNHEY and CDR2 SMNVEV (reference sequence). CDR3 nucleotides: TGTGCCAGCAGTTTAAGTCCCTACTATGAGCAGTTCTTC. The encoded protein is CASSLSPYYEQFF.

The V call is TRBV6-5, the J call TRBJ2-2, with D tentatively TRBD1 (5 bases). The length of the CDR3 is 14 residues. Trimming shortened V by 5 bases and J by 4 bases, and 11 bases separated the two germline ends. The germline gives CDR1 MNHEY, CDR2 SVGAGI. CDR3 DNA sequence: TGTGCCAGCAGTCCAAGGGGTTCCACCGGGGAGCTGTTTTTT. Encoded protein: CASSPRGSTGELFF.

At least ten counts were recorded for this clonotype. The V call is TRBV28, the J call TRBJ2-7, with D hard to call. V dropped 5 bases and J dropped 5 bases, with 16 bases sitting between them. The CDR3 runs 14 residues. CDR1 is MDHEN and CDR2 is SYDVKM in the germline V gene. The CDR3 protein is CASSLTSGLDEQYF. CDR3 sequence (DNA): TGTGCCAGCAGTCTTACGTCCGGGCTGGACGAGCAGTACTTC.

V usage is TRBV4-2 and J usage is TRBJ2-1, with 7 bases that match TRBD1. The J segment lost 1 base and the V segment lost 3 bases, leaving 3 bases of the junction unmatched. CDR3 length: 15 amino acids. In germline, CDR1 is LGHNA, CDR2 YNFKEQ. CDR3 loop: CASSHRQGSYNEQFF. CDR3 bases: TGTGCCAGCAGCCACCGACAGGGTTCCTACAATGAGCAGTTCTTC.

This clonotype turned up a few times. CDR3 in amino acids: CASRTTRQGPSYGYTF. Written as DNA, the CDR3 is TGTGCCAGTAGAACCACTCGACAGGGACCAAGCTATGGCTACACCTTC. V and J are TRBV19 and TRBJ1-2, with 7 bases fitting TRBD1. The CDR3 is 16 residues long. Trimming removed 6 bases from V and 4 bases from J; junction bases left unmatched: 14. In germline, CDR1 is LNHDA, CDR2 SQIVND (reference sequence).

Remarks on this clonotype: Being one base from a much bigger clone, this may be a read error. The CDR3 DNA sequence: TGTACCAGCAGTTTAGCCTCCGCCTTCCGGGGCGAGCAGTACTTC. Translating gives CTSSLASAFRGEQYF. The chain uses TRBV12-3 or TRBV12-4 and TRBJ2-7; D may be TRBD2 (5 bases). This CDR3 spans 15 amino acids.

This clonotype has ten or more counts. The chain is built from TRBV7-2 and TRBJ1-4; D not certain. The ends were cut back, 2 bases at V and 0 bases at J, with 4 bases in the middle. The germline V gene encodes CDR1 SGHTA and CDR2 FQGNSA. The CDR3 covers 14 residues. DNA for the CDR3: TGTGCCAGCAGCTTAAAAGCAACTAATGAAAAACTGTTTTTT. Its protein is CASSLKATNEKLFF.

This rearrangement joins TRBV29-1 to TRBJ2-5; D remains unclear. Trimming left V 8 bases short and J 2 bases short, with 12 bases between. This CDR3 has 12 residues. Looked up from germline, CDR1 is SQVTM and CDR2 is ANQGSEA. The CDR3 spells CSSQGSQETQYF. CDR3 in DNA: TGCAGCTCCCAAGGCAGTCAAGAGACCCAGTACTTC.

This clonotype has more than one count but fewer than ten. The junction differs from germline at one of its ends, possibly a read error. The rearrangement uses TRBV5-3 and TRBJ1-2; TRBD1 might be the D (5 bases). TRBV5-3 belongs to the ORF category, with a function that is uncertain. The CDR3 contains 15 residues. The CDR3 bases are TGTGCCAGCAGCTTGGAGGTCGACAGAAACTATGGCTACACCTTC. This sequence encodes CASSLEVDRNYGYTF.

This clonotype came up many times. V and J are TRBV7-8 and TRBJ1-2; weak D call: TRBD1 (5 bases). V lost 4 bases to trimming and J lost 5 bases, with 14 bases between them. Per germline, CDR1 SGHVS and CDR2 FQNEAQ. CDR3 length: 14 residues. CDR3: CASSYPGRRYGYTF. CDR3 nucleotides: TGTGCCAGCAGCTACCCGGGGCGAAGGTATGGCTACACCTTC.

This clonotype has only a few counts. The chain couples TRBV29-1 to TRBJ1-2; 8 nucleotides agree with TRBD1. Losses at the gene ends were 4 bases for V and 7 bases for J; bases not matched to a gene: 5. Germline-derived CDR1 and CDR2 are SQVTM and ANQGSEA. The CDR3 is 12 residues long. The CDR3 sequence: CSVAPGGIGYTF. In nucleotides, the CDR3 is TGCAGCGTTGCCCCAGGGGGCATTGGCTACACCTTC.

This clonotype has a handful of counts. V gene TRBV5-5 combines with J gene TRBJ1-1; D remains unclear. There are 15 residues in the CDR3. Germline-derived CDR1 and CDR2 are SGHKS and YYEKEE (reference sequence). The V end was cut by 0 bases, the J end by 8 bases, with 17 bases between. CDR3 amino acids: CASSLDISTGSEAFF. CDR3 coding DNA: TGTGCCAGCAGCTTGGACATTTCGACGGGTAGCGAAGCTTTCTTT. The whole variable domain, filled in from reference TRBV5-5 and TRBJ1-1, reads DAGVTQSPTHLIKTRGQQVTLRCSPISGHKSVSWYQQVLGQGPQFIFQYYEKEERGRGNFPDRFSARQFPNYSSELNVNALLLGDSALYLCASSLDISTGSEAFFGQGTRLTVV.

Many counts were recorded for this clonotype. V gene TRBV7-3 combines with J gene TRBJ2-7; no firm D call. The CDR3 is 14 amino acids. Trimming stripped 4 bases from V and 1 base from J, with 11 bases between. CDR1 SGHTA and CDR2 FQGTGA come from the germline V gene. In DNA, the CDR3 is TGTGCCAGCAGCTCGATGGACGGATCCTACGAGCAGTACTTC. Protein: CASSSMDGSYEQYF.

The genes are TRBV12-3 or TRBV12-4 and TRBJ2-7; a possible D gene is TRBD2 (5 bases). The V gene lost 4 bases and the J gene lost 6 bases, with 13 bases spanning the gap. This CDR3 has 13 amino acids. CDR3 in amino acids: CASSSGKSAEQYF. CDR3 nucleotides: TGTGCCAGCAGTTCCGGGAAGTCCGCCGAGCAGTACTTC.

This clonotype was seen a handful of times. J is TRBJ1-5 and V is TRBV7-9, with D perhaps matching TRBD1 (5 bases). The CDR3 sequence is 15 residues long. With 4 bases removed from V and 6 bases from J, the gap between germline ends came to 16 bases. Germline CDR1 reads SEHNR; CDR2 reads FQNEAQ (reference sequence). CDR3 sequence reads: CASSSGTGRSQPQHF. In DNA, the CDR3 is TGTGCCAGCAGCTCTGGGACGGGGCGGTCTCAGCCCCAGCATTTT.